Here is one T cell receptor (beta chain) with its context. Its matching antigen is unknown. This entry is derived from a study of cytomegalovirus exposure and HLA in healthy donors. About the study: The 110 or so validation repertoires used a platform that matched the one used for the 550 to 800 first-cohort repertoires, as a later analysis reported. Findings and caveats of the study: Later, an analysis found that TCR clusters from the first cohort tended to co-occur in the roughly 110 validation repertoires. The authors enumerated around 150 TCR beta chains as linked to cytomegalovirus.

Measured with immunoSEQ multiplex PCR; TCRdb has only the in-frame clones, and not every one. The sample contains about 130,000 clones, about nine tenths of which appear only once. The donors formed part of the 120-subject validation cohort, distinct from the 666-subject first cohort. This receptor was obtained from a woman aged 18 to 35 in good health and CMV-seronegative. Input material: PBMCs.

Written as DNA, the CDR3 is TGTGCCAGCACCCCGGGACAGGGGATAAATGAGCAGTACTTC. Its translation is CASTPGQGINEQYF. The rearrangement joins TRBV11-3 to TRBJ2-7; 10 bases line up with TRBD1. The V gene's germline CDR1 is SGHNT and CDR2 YENEEA. The CDR3 spans 14 residues. V lost 7 bases to trimming and J lost 7 bases; unmatched junction nucleotides: 10.